This T cell receptor (beta chain) was captured by sequencing in a study of response to subunit inactivated influenza vaccine. This clonotype was picked up a small number of times. TCRdb reprocessed the RT-PCR reads via MiXCR and lists one record per CDR3 protein. The sample carries about 540,000 distinct CDR3 sequences, under 30% recorded once. Germline-derived CDR1 and CDR2 are DFQATT and SNEGSKA (reference sequence). J was trimmed by 3 bases and V by 6 bases; bases with no gene match: 4. This CDR3 comprises 12 residues. This sample also belongs to another study, concerning T cells expressing NK-cell markers. That report adds: Synthesis of TCR beta cDNA relied on 5'RACE template switching carrying UMIs.

J is TRBJ2-7 and V is TRBV20-1, with 8 nucleotides matching TRBD1. Here the sequenced sample was CD4+ T cells sorted from PBMCs, taken about 12 days after vaccination. The receptor's source is a man aged 45-60 years who received an inactivated influenza vaccine. The DNA of the CDR3 is TGCAGTGCAACACAGGGGGTCTACGAGCAGTACTTC. Translation gives CSATQGVYEQYF.